Shown below are 2 T cell receptor beta chains from a single sample sequenced in a study of identical twins. MiXCR was run by TCRdb on the 5' RACE reads, yielding one entry per CDR3 protein. The sample consists of some 1,700,000 distinct CDR3 sequences, more than 30% of them appearing once. Sequenced input: cord blood. The origin of the receptors is a newborn girl in good health.

The table lists this clonotype with a count of one. V is TRBV18 and J is TRBJ1-2, with D possibly TRBD1 on 5 matching bases. CDR3 length: 15 amino acids. In germline, CDR1 is KGHSH, CDR2 LQKENI. Trimming took 1 base from V and 6 from J, leaving 15 bases between them. The CDR3 DNA is TGTGCCAGCTCACCACAAAGGGCAGGGAAGGATGGCTACACCTTC. Protein sequence: CASSPQRAGKDGYTF.

This clonotype was recorded a few times. This chain connects TRBV18 to TRBJ2-1; no definite D call. Trimming stripped 2 bases from V and 2 bases from J, with 19 bases between. The germline V gene encodes CDR1 KGHSH and CDR2 LQKENI. The CDR3 runs 18 residues. The CDR3 nucleotides read TGTGCCAGCTCACCATTTTTCCGAAGCAAAGTCCCCTACAATGAGCAGTTCTTC. The encoded protein is CASSPFFRSKVPYNEQFF.